The source of this T cell receptor (beta chain) is a study of blood T cells in healthy people across ages (dated by TCRdb to between 2015 and 2016). With regard to the full study: In model experiments, template switching captured roughly one uniquely barcoded TCR beta cDNA molecule for every two T cells. Using the same blood draw, the study looked at two additional independent replicas of 1 million unique cDNA reads for two donors, one aged 18 to 30 and the other aged 80 or older. To avoid experimental bias, donors of different ages were randomly spread across the sequencing lanes. Age-related changes in TCR beta repertoire diversity were measured in the study by deep sequencing normalized with unique cDNA molecular identifiers. Four age groups were formed from the donors: young (average roughly 16 years), middle-aged (just under 40), aged (approximately 60) and long-lived (about 75).

In regard to this clonotype: No antigen is known for it. Qualities for individual bases were not recorded, and no much larger clone is one base off.

Study-level results and caveats: Compared with the aged group, the long-lived group had more naive CD4+ T cells, fewer expanded clones and increased TCR diversity, a pattern suggesting age selection. The percentage of naive T cells measured by flow cytometry correlated strongly with observed TCR beta diversity. Observed TCR beta diversity per million T cells fell roughly linearly with age, and a significant reduction was already apparent by age approximately 41. Bulk unsorted PBMC profiling prevented conclusive comparison of naive and antigen-experienced compartments. Because donor CMV infection status was unknown, age-related changes in expanded clonotypes were potentially confounded. Estimates of total diversity based on one million sequenced T cells were considered lower bounds and underestimates.

Systemically healthy Caucasian individuals from Russia, some 40 in total and aged about 6 to 100 years, were included as donors. Roughly 9 milliliters of peripheral blood were drawn from each donor into EDTA-treated Vacutainer tubes. PBMCs were isolated by Ficoll-Paque density-gradient centrifugation, with at least 6.5 million obtained per sample. Trizol reagent was used to extract total RNA from PBMCs, with at least 5.5 micrograms per sample. Naive CD45RAhigh/CD27high T cell percentages were measured by flow cytometry on a PBMC aliquot from every donor. The library was made by 5' RACE. The instrument was an Illumina HiSeq 2500. A second PCR of 7 to 11 cycles was performed with a sample-barcoded 5' primer and a J-beta primer mix. A unique molecular identifier was introduced onto each TCR beta cDNA molecule by a template-switch 5' adaptor carrying 12 random nucleotides. Each sample yielded at least 2.5 million CDR3-containing paired-end reads. All of the RNA was converted into first-strand cDNA using the Mint cDNA synthesis kit, with a TRBC-specific oligonucleotide serving as the primer. After uracil-DNA glycosylase treatment, a first 18-cycle PCR used universal primers M1SS and BC2_uni_R on all cDNA. On the study's bioinformatics: Normalization of each sample was performed by random selection of 1 million high-quality reads, each carrying a distinct molecular identifier. Instead of being binned into consensus sequences, reads with shared molecular identifiers were discarded. CDR3 identification, clonotype clustering and error correction used MiTCR with a Q25 quality threshold and the strictest error-elimination algorithm. A nonparametric unseen species model with Euler transformation was used to estimate lower-bound total TCR beta diversity. The public reads were quality trimmed at Q25 with fastp and then assembled into clones with MiXCR by TCRdb, keeping productive beta chains. CDR3 protein sequences are deduplicated, and each keeps its most common genes and DNA. The V and J calls reflect TCRdb's pipeline rather than the authors' work. This sample comprises hundreds of thousands of distinct CDR3 sequences, over 45% of them detected only once. Around 20% of the sample is in the top ten clones.

This clonotype originated in a man aged 30-40 years in good health. Material: blood.

The DNA sequence follows: TGTGCCATCAGCCCCCCTGGGGACACTGAAGCTTTCTTT. This sequence encodes CAISPPGDTEAFF. This sequence uses TRBV10-3 and TRBJ1-1; the D gene is unclear. V sheds 6 bases and J sheds 3 bases, leaving 11 bases between their ends. Counted from cysteine to phenylalanine, this CDR3 has 13 amino acids. Only the CDR3 portion is preserved as DNA: 39 bases, with reading frame beginning at the first base. The germline V gene provides CDR1 ENHRY and CDR2 SYGVKD.